This T cell receptor (beta chain) was captured by sequencing in a study of blood T cell repertoires in COVID-19. Study-level background: Specimens from acute and convalescent COVID-19 originated in the United States, Italy and Spain. T cells, B-cell-depleted T cells, or PBMCs provided the cDNA or gDNA that served as material.

The CDR3 contains 14 residues. CDR1 SQVTM and CDR2 ANQGSEA come from the germline V gene. V lost 6 bases to trimming and J lost 6 bases; unmatched junction nucleotides: 11. As originally analysed: Nucleated cell counts were estimated from reference gene primer amplification. Using immunoSEQ multiplex PCR, the repertoire was profiled, and TCRdb retains in-frame clones only, with some absent. The DNA was the basis for D and trimming; V, J and clone size are from that table. The data contain about 190,000 clones, about 85% of them singletons. Sequencing input: peripheral blood. The chain is built from TRBV29-1 and TRBJ2-1; 7 nucleotides line up with TRBD2. This receptor was taken from a man aged 30-40 years with acute or convalescent COVID-19. The CDR3 reads CSVLTSFVGNEQFF. CDR3 sequence (DNA): TGCAGCGTCCTGACTAGCTTCGTTGGCAATGAGCAGTTCTTC.